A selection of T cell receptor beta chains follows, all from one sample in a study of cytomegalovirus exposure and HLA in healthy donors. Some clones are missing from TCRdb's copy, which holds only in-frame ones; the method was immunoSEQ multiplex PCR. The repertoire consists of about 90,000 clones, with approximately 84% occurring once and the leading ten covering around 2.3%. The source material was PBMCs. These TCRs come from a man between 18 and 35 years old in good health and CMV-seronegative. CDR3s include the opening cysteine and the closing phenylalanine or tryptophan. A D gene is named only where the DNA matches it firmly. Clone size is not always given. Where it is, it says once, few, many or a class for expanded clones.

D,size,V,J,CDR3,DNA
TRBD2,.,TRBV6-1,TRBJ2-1,CASTLVAGNYNEQFF,TGTGCCAGCACCCTAGTAGCGGGAAACTACAATGAGCAGTTCTTC
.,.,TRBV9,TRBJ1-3,CASSPAGSGNTIYF,TGTGCCAGCAGCCCCGCCGGCTCTGGAAACACCATATATTTT
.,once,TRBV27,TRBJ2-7,CASSLSPGSSSYEQYF,TGTGCCAGCAGTTTGTCCCCAGGGTCTAGCTCCTACGAGCAGTACTTC
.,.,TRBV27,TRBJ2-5,CASSPRQGWETQYF,TGTGCCAGCAGTCCGAGGCAGGGTTGGGAGACCCAGTACTTC
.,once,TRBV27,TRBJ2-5,CASSLRLKETQYF,TGTGCCAGCAGTTTACGACTAAAAGAGACCCAGTACTTC
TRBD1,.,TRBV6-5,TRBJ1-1,CASSPDRGRNTEAFF,TGTGCCAGCAGCCCGGACAGGGGGCGAAACACTGAAGCTTTCTTT
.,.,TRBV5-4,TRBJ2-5,CASSLSGREETQYF,TGTGCCAGCAGCTTGAGCGGCCGTGAAGAGACCCAGTACTTC
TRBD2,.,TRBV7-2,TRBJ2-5,CASSSGLAGGETQYF,TGTGCCAGCAGCAGCGGACTAGCGGGAGGTGAGACCCAGTACTTC
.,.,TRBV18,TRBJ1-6,CASSPLEKRTATLHF,TGTGCCAGCTCACCATTAGAGAAGAGGACAGCAACCCTCCACTTT
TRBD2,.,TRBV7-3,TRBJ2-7,CASSHSGSKAHEQYF,TGTGCCAGCAGCCATAGCGGGAGTAAGGCCCACGAGCAGTACTTC
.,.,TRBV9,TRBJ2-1,CASSVYGAYNEQFF,TGTGCCAGCAGCGTATATGGAGCCTACAATGAGCAGTTCTTC
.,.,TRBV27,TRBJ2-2,CASSLFTGGDTGELFF,TGTGCCAGCAGTTTGTTCACTGGAGGGGACACCGGGGAGCTGTTTTTT
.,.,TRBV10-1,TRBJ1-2,CASSSGLGGGYTF,TGCGCCAGCAGCTCAGGACTCGGAGGGGGCTACACCTTC
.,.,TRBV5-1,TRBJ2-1,CAGSLAVTYNEQFF,TGCGCCGGCAGCCTGGCGGTGACCTACAATGAGCAGTTCTTC
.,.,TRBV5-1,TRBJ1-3,CASSLITGLSGNTIYF,TGCGCCAGCAGCTTGATAACAGGCCTCTCTGGAAACACCATATATTTT
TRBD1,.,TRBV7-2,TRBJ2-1,CASSSHSDRGSHNEQFF,TGTGCCAGCAGCTCTCATTCCGACAGGGGGTCCCACAATGAGCAGTTCTTC
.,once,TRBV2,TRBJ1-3,CASSDNLASHF,TGTGCCAGCAGTGATAATTTAGCATCCCATTTT
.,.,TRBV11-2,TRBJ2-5,CASSLFSGRETQYF,TGTGCCAGCAGCTTGTTCTCAGGGAGGGAGACCCAGTACTTC
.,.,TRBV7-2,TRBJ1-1,CASSLQGNTEAFF,TGTGCCAGCAGCTTACAGGGGAACACTGAAGCTTTCTTT
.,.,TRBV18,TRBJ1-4,CASSPTKQVTWEKLFF,TGTGCCAGCTCACCTACCAAACAGGTTACCTGGGAAAAACTGTTTTTT
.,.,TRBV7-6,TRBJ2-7,CASTGLDSYEQYF,TGTGCCAGCACGGGACTGGACTCCTACGAGCAGTACTTC
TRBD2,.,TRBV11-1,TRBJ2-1,CASSPTSGVYNEQFF,TGTGCCAGCAGCCCGACTAGCGGGGTATACAATGAGCAGTTCTTC
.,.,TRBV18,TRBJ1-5,CASSPVGGNSNQPQHF,TGTGCCAGCTCACCTGTGGGGGGAAACAGCAATCAGCCCCAGCATTTT
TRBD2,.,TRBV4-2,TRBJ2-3,CASSPGGGADTQYF,TGTGCCAGCAGCCCGGGAGGCGGGGCGGATACGCAGTATTTT
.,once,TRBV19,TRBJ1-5,CASTKDRDQPQHF,TGTGCCAGTACCAAAGACCGGGATCAGCCCCAGCATTTT
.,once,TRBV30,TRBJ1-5,CAWGVPGRDQPQHF,TGTGCCTGGGGAGTTCCGGGGAGGGATCAGCCCCAGCATTTT
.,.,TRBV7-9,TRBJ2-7,CASSLNTGISSVQYF,TGTGCCAGCAGCCTAAATACAGGGATTTCGAGTGTGCAGTACTTC
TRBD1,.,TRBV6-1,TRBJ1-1,CASSERTGPTEAFF,TGTGCCAGCAGTGAAAGGACAGGGCCGACTGAAGCTTTCTTT
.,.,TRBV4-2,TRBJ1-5,CASSQDWLQGGNQPQHF,TGTGCCAGCAGCCAAGATTGGTTACAGGGCGGCAATCAGCCCCAGCATTTT
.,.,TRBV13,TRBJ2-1,CASSTRRQDEQFF,TGTGCCAGCAGCACACGTAGACAGGATGAGCAGTTCTTC
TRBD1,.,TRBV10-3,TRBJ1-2,CAISEDRGNYGYTF,TGTGCCATCAGTGAGGACAGGGGGAACTATGGCTACACCTTC
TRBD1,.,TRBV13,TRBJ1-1,CASSPRTGGVEAFF,TGTGCCAGCAGCCCCCGGACAGGGGGGGTTGAAGCTTTCTTT
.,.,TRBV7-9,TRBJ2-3,CASSSPYTGEDTDTQYF,TGTGCCAGCAGCTCGCCTTATACCGGGGAGGACACAGATACGCAGTATTTT
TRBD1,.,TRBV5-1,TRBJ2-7,CASSRDRSTYEQYF,TGCGCCAGCAGCCGGGACAGGTCCACCTACGAGCAGTACTTC
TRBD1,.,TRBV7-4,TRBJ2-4,CASSSRGAGGAKNIQYF,TGTGCCAGCAGCTCCAGGGGGGCAGGGGGCGCCAAAAACATTCAGTACTTC
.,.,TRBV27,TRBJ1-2,CASSPFWAYGYTF,TGTGCCAGCAGTCCATTTTGGGCCTATGGCTACACCTTC
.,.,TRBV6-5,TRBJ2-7,CASSSLASIYEQYF,TGTGCCAGCAGTTCTCTAGCGAGCATCTACGAGCAGTACTTC
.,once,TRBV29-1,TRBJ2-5,CSVGTEGETQYF,TGCAGCGTTGGGACCGAGGGAGAGACCCAGTACTTC
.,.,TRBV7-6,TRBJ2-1,CASSLRTTNYNEQFF,TGTGCCAGCAGCTTAAGGACTACTAATTACAATGAGCAGTTCTTC